The clone carrying this T cell receptor beta chain was found a few times. TCRdb used MiXCR to reprocess the 5' RACE reads, holding one entry per CDR3 protein. The data show more than 400,000 distinct CDR3 sequences, roughly 15% seen once. This sample was included in a study of identical twins. The data were also submitted as part of a second study, on yellow fever vaccine responses in identical twins.

Sequenced: CD4+ T cells sorted from blood. This clonotype was sampled from a woman aged 18-29 years in good health.

The DNA for the CDR3 is TGTGCCAGCAGCTTAGGCGGTGGCCCTACTCTTTTCCGGGAGCTGTTTTTT. Amino acid sequence: CASSLGGGPTLFRELFF. V gene TRBV7-2 combines with J gene TRBJ2-2; D is unresolved. V was pared by 1 base and J by 9 bases, with 21 bases between. Germline V gene data show CDR1 as SGHTA and CDR2 as FQGNSA. The CDR3 contains 17 residues.